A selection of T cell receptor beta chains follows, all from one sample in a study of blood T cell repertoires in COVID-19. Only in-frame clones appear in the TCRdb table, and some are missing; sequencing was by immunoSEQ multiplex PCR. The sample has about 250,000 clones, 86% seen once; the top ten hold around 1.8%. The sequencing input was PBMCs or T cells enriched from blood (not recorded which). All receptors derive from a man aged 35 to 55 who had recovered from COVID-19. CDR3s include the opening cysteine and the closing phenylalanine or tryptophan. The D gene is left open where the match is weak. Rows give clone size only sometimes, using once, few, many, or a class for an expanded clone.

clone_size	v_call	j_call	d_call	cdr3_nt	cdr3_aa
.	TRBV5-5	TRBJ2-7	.	TGTGCCAGCAGGGGACAAAGAGACGAGCAGTACTTC	CASRGQRDEQYF
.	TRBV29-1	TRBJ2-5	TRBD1	TGCAGCGCGAGAGGCGAGACAGGGGGCGGAGAGACCCAGTACTTC	CSARGETGGGETQYF
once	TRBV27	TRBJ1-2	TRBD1	TGTGCCAGCAGTCCTTACGACAGGGTAGATGGCTACACCTTC	CASSPYDRVDGYTF
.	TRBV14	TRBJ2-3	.	TGTGCCAGCAGCGTCACAGGGAGCACAGATACGCAGTATTTT	CASSVTGSTDTQYF
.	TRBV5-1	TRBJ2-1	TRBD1	TGCGCCAGCAGCTTTCAGGGGGCGCACAATGAGCAGTTCTTC	CASSFQGAHNEQFF
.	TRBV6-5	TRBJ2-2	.	TGTGCCAGCAGCCGCCGGACAGCGAACACCGGGGAGCTGTTTTTT	CASSRRTANTGELFF
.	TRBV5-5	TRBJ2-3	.	TGTGCCAGCAGCTTGGTGGGGGGTTGGGCAGATACGCAGTATTTT	CASSLVGGWADTQYF
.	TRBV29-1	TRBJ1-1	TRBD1	TGCAGCGCCCGAGCCACAGGGGGCACTGAAGCTTTCTTT	CSARATGGTEAFF
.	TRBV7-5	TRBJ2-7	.	TGTGTCAGAAGCCATCACACAGGACTAGACCCCTACGAGCAGTACTTC	CVRSHHTGLDPYEQYF
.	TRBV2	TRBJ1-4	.	TGTGCCAGCAGACAGGGTACTGCTGAAAAACTGTTTTTT	CASRQGTAEKLFF
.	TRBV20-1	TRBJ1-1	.	TGCAGTGCTAGTAGGGGTGGTGAAGCTTTCTTT	CSASRGGEAFF
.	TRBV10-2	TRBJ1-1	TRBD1	TGCGCCAGCAGTGAGTCGCAGGGGGTGAACACTGAAGCTTTCTTT	CASSESQGVNTEAFF
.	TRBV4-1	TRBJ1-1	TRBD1	TGCGCCAGCAGCCAACCGGACAGGGCGAACACTGAAGCTTTCTTT	CASSQPDRANTEAFF
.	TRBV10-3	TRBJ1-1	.	TGTGCCATCAGGCAGGGCACTGAAGCTTTCTTT	CAIRQGTEAFF
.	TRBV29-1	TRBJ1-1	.	TGCAGCGTTGAAGATCCCGGGTACACTGAAGCTTTCTTT	CSVEDPGYTEAFF
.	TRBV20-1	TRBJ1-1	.	TGCAGTGCTCTTCGTCTCGGTGAAGCTTTCTTT	CSALRLGEAFF
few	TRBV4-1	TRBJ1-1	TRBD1	TGCGCCAGCAGCCAACCTACAGGGGGCGGTCGAACTGAAGCTTTCTTT	CASSQPTGGGRTEAFF
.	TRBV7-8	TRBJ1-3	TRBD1	TGTGCCAGCAGCTTTCTAACCGGGACAGACTCTGGAAACACCATATATTTT	CASSFLTGTDSGNTIYF
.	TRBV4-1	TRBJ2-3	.	TGCGCCAGCAGCCGGACAGAGAGCACAGATACGCAGTATTTT	CASSRTESTDTQYF
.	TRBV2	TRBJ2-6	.	TGTGCCAGCGGCCGCGGGGCCAACGTCCTGACTTTC	CASGRGANVLTF
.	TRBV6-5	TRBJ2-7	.	TGTGCCAGCAGACCCGGTCAGGGGGAGGTCTACGAGCAGTACTTC	CASRPGQGEVYEQYF
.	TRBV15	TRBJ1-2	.	TGTGCCACCAGCAGAGAACGGGGGGATAGCTACACCTTC	CATSRERGDSYTF
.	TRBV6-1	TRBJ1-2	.	TGTGCCAGCAGTGAAGGCACAGGGAACTACGGCTACACCTTC	CASSEGTGNYGYTF
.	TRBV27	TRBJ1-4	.	TGTGCCAGCAGTACCTGGACAGCGATAAATGAAAAACTGTTTTTT	CASSTWTAINEKLFF
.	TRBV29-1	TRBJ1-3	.	TGCAGCGTCCTCTTGGCAGACACCATATATTTT	CSVLLADTIYF
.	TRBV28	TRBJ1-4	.	TGTGCCAGCAGTCCCCCGAGGAGCTCCCTTAATGAAAAACTGTTTTTT	CASSPPRSSLNEKLFF
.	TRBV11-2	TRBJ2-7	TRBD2	TGTGCCAGCAGCTTAGGGACTAGCGGGACCCACGAGCAGTACTTC	CASSLGTSGTHEQYF
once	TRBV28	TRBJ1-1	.	TGTGCCAGCAGACGTCTAGCTATGGCTGAAGCTTTCTTT	CASRRLAMAEAFF
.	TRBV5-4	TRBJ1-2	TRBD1	TGTGCCAGCAGATTTACAGGGGCCTATGGCTACACCTTC	CASRFTGAYGYTF
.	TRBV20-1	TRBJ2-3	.	TGCAGGACAAAAGGCACAGATACGCAGTATTTT	CRTKGTDTQYF
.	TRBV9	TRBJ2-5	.	TGTGCCAGCAGTAGTGCTGGTACGCAAGAGACCCAGTACTTC	CASSSAGTQETQYF
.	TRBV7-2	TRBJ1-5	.	TGTGCCAGCAGCGCTGACGGGGATAATCAGCCCCAGCATTTT	CASSADGDNQPQHF
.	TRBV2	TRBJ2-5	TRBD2	TGTGCCAGCAGTGCGAGTCTAGCGGGTTGGGAGACCCAGTACTTC	CASSASLAGWETQYF
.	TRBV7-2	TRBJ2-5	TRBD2	TGTGCCAGCAGCTTTCAGGGCGGGGGGGGCCAAGAGACCCAGTACTTC	CASSFQGGGGQETQYF
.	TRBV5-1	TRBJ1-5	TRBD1	TGCGCCAGCAGAGCCACAGGGGCGGGCAATCAGCCCCAGCATTTT	CASRATGAGNQPQHF
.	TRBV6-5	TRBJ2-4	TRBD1	TGTGCCAGCGGGACAGGGGGAAAAAACATTCAGTACTTC	CASGTGGKNIQYF
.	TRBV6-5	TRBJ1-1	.	TGTGCCAGCAGTAGGCGGCTTGAGGCTGAAGCTTTCTTT	CASSRRLEAEAFF
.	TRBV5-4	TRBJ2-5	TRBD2	TGTGCCAGCAGCCGGCTTGGGGGGGAAGACCAGTACTTC	CASSRLGGEDQYF
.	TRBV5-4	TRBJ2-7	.	TGTGCCAGCAGCTTGGGGCAGGGGAGCTCCTACGAGCAGTACTTC	CASSLGQGSSYEQYF
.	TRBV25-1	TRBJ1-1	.	TGTGCCAGCAGTGAATTAGGAGGGGCCTCGGAAGCTTTCTTT	CASSELGGASEAFF
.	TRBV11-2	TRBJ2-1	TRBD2	TGTGCCAGCAGCCCCGTTCTAGCGGGGAGATACAATGAGCAGTTCTTC	CASSPVLAGRYNEQFF
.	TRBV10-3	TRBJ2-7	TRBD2	TGTGCCATCAACGACGGGACTACCTACGAGCAGTACTTC	CAINDGTTYEQYF
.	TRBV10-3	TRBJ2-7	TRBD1	TGTGCCATCAGTGGCCCGACAGGGTCCAACGAGCAGTACTTC	CAISGPTGSNEQYF
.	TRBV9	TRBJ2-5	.	TGTGCCAGCAGCGTAGGCCCTGCGGGGGCTGAGACCCAGTACTTC	CASSVGPAGAETQYF
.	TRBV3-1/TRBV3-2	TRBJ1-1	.	TGTGCCAGCAGCCACGGAGGGTCGAACACTGAAGCTTTCTTT	CASSHGGSNTEAFF
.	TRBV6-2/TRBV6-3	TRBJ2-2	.	TGTGCCAGCAGTCGTTCAGCGGGACAGAACACCGGGGAGCTGTTTTTT	CASSRSAGQNTGELFF
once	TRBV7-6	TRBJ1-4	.	TGTGCCAGCAGCCTGATGACAGGTTACGAAAAACTGTTTTTT	CASSLMTGYEKLFF
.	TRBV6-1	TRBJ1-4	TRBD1	TGTGCCAGCAGTGAAGCGCAGGGGGGAGGTAATGAAAAACTGTTTTTT	CASSEAQGGGNEKLFF
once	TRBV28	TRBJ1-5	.	TGTGCCAGCAGCCGCGGGGGTAGGACCCATCAGCCCCAGCATTTT	CASSRGGRTHQPQHF
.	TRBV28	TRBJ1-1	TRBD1	TGTGCCAGCAGTTTTACGCCCGGACAGGTTGAAGCTTTCTTT	CASSFTPGQVEAFF
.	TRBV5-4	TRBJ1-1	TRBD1	TGTGCCAGCAGCCCCCGACAGGGTTTGTACACTGAAGCTTTCTTT	CASSPRQGLYTEAFF
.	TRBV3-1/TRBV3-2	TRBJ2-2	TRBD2	TGTGCCAAAGGACTAGCGGATAAAGCCGGGGAGCTGTTTTTT	CAKGLADKAGELFF
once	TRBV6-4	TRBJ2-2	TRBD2	TGTGCCAGCAGCCTTTGGACTAGCGGGAGGAGCGGGGAGCTGTTTTTT	CASSLWTSGRSGELFF
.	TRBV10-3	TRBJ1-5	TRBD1	TGTGCCATCAGTGAGGGACAGGATAGCAATCAGCCCCAGCATTTT	CAISEGQDSNQPQHF